This T cell receptor (beta chain) was documented in a study of blood T cell repertoires in COVID-19. Generated by immunoSEQ multiplex PCR, the TCRdb table keeps only in-frame clones and is missing some. The sample shows roughly 400,000 clones, nearly 90% of them seen only once. Germline CDR1 GTSNPN, CDR2 SVGIG (reference sequence). The CDR3 is made up of 15 amino acids. V dropped 4 bases and J dropped 5 bases, with 18 bases sitting between them. Clinical history as reported by participants underpinned cohort assignment. Recovery meant two consecutive negative NP/OP PCR tests, professional clearance, or resolved symptoms.

V is TRBV30 and J is TRBJ1-5; D gene ambiguous. The specimen was PBMCs or T cells enriched from blood (not recorded which). This TCR came from a young woman who had recovered from COVID-19. The DNA for the CDR3 is TGTGCCTGGACCCAACCAGGCAGACCTTATCAGCCCCAGCATTTT. The encoded protein is CAWTQPGRPYQPQHF.